The 2 T cell receptor beta chains in this list originate from one sample, sequenced in a study of T-cell reconstitution after alpha-beta-depleted transplantation in children. A library of TCRbeta sequences, prepared with unique molecular identifiers, was generated. TCRdb called the PCR reads again in MiXCR, with one record for every CDR3 protein. The sample consists of 600,000 to 700,000 distinct CDR3 sequences, around 17% of them appearing once. Sequencing used PBMCs from the stem cell graft donor, obtained from the stem cell graft. The source is a human donor who donated a stem cell graft to a child with acute myeloid leukemia.

The rearrangement uses TRBV11-1 and TRBJ2-3; D possibly corresponds to TRBD1 (6 bases). The CDR3 has 16 amino acids. The germline V gene encodes CDR1 SGHAT and CDR2 FQDESV (reference sequence). Trimming cost V 3 bases and J 0 bases, with 13 bases left between them. In DNA, the CDR3 is TGTGCCAGCAGCTTCGCCCCAGGGGATAGCACAGATACGCAGTATTTT. It codes for CASSFAPGDSTDTQYF.

The J gene is TRBJ1-1, the V gene TRBV12-3 or TRBV12-4; D is possibly TRBD1 (5 bases). Trimming shortened V by 4 bases and J by 1 base, and 13 bases separated the two germline ends. This CDR3 has 15 amino acids. The DNA for the CDR3 is TGTGCCAGCAGTTCCGGGGGGGGTACGAACACTGAAGCTTTCTTT. The encoded protein is CASSSGGGTNTEAFF.